This T cell receptor beta chain emerged from a study of cytomegalovirus exposure and HLA in healthy donors (TCRdb year 2017). Some background on the complete study: An earlier analysis of approximately 640 of the donors reported about 250 Gb of sequence data and 117 million unique TCR beta sequences from 150 million to 200 million T cells. An early release covering 550 to 650 HLA-typed donors comprised about 300 gigabases of sequencing data and around 80 million unique TCR sequences. Of the roughly 400 genotyped donors, approximately 83% fell in the genetic ancestry cluster associated with self-reported Caucasian donors. The study aimed to test whether signatures of past pathogen exposure could be identified by cataloging public T cell receptors. The T cell repertoires of several hundred subjects were profiled by immunosequencing and related to cytomegalovirus serostatus. A separate validation cohort of roughly 130 different subjects was used in addition to the roughly 700-subject first cohort. To predict cytomegalovirus infection status, the study combined high-throughput TCR immunosequencing, statistical association of individual TCRs with disease status, and machine learning. A later analysis re-analyzed previously published TCR beta repertoires from about 730 donors and added high-resolution HLA genotyping to study TCR occurrence patterns. The later analysis used no new phenotypic data to find candidate immune exposures, relying instead on TCR beta sequences and their occurrence across donors. An earlier analysis of about 600 of the donors used high-throughput TCR beta sequencing to judge whether each TCR beta V gene segment behaved as functional or pseudogenic. Alongside the repertoire data, information on donor age, sex, ethnicity and CMV serostatus was compiled. Genome-wide SNP genotypes for about 55% of the roughly 670 donors were used in a later genetic analysis, which treated that subset as a discovery cohort. All discovery cohort repertoires had been generated using a single sequencing platform. Both class I and class II loci were covered by HLA typing, at four-digit resolution. Typing coverage differed by locus: A, B, C, DRB1 and DQB1 were typed in roughly 620-630 donors, DQA1 in roughly 510, DPA1 in roughly 590, and DPB1 in 472. Four to six DR-DQ haplotypes were handled as single units for association and clustering, since linkage in the cohort was strong. Across 398 genotyped donors of the cohort, an average of 235,054 unique TCR beta nucleotide sequences per donor were sequenced, and about a sixth of those sequences were non-productive. Overall study results and their limits: In vitro tests confirmed that a few of the cytomegalovirus-associated TCR beta chains recognize cytomegalovirus antigens. The classifier was reported to diagnose cytomegalovirus status with high specificity and sensitivity in both the original and validation cohorts. A later analysis associated 15,000 to 20,000 TCR beta sequences with specific HLA alleles at a false discovery rate of 0.05. The authors suggested that the approach could potentially be generalized to other disease states and immunological phenotypes. Some IMGT-functional V segments, including TRBV6-2 and TRBV6-3, could not be distinguished by the 87-base-pair reads and were therefore excluded. V-gene and J-gene trimming of TCR beta chains was associated with a missense DCLRE1C variant in a later genetic analysis, and the association was replicated in an independent cohort. While some public TCRs were present in many individuals, most TCR sequences turned up only very rarely across donors. The sequencing pipeline was judged likely to have produced a cluster of highly shared sequence variants as a technical artifact. Compared with the approximately 670-donor mean, donors in an Asian-associated ancestry cluster had fewer N-insertions in productive TCRs, according to a later genetic analysis. In a later analysis, HLA-associated TCR beta chains showed more clonal expansion and lower generation probabilities than non-associated chains that were equally common. According to a later analysis, parvovirus B19, influenza, CMV and Epstein-Barr virus appeared linked to several top co-occurrence clusters. The study listed 164 TCR beta chains as associated with cytomegalovirus. In an earlier analysis of some 540 of the donors, most TCR beta V segments appeared in productive rearrangements about 87% or about 30% of the time, broadly matching IMGT annotations. In a later analysis, most CMV-associated TCR beta chains were found to appear HLA-restricted, with HLA associations seemingly driven largely by CMV exposure. The only immune exposure information available for the cohort was CMV serostatus. Because HLA typing was unavailable for some donors at each locus, only the typed subset was used in association tests. Because counts were too low, seventeen rarely observed V segments, including chromosome 9 orphons, were excluded from the earlier analysis of 500 to 700 of the donors. Correlated functional status among segregating V segments might reflect linkage disequilibrium, but an unknown experimental factor could not be ruled out. Strong co-occurrence of HLA alleles, especially DR and DQ, made assigning TCR associations to individual alleles difficult. Only TCR beta chains were sequenced in this cohort, and the absence of alpha or paired-chain data limited detectable features. Roughly uniform sequencing depth across donors was assumed in presence/absence analyses, although this assumption may not hold. A further reported finding was that TCR beta sequences accurately predicted the HLA-A and HLA-B alleles for most subjects in the first cohort. In a later analysis, the rate of TCR association differed among HLA loci, with DRB1 alleles having the most associated TCRs and HLA-C alleles having the fewest.

Clipping removes 1 base from V and 2 bases from J, with 4 as the unmatched junction base count. The germline V gene encodes CDR1 SGHNT and CDR2 YYREEE (reference sequence). Its CDR3 holds 15 amino acids, cysteine through phenylalanine. The CDR3 DNA has 45 bases and is translated from base 1. Comment on this clone: The antigen it binds to is not known. Nothing much larger sits one base from this clone, and base qualities are not available.

Library construction relied on the immunoSEQ multiplex PCR assay. For the multiplex PCR, a mixture combining 60 forward primers for TCR Vbeta segments and 13 reverse primers for TCR Jbeta segments was used. The CDR3 region of rearranged TCR beta genes was amplified from genomic DNA with a multiplex PCR assay. The Illumina HiSeq System was used to sequence the amplified TCR beta libraries as 87-base-pair reads. The published analysis was carried out like this. In a later analysis, 80 million or so unique TCR beta chains were counted across the roughly 610 repertoires, and roughly 9.9 million of these chains were shared by at least two donors. Raw reads were error-corrected and collapsed into unique sequences with a nearest-neighbor algorithm that merged closely related sequences to remove PCR and sequencing errors. Alignment of CDR3 sequences to IMGT reference sequences was used to assign V, D and J gene segments. For a sequence to be retained, a match of at least six nucleotides to both a V gene segment and a J gene segment was required. Rearrangements were classified as productive when the CDR3 lacked stop codons and remained in frame with V and J, and all other rearrangements were classified as non-productive. CDR3 was defined by IMGT convention, running from the second conserved V-encoded cysteine to the conserved J-encoded phenylalanine. The earlier analysis of 550 to 650 of the donors excluded any sequence lacking an unambiguous match to a single V gene segment. In an earlier analysis of several hundred of the donors, V segments were called functional above 56.7% productive rearrangements and were called segregating when the between-donor standard deviation exceeded 5%. A statistical classification framework was developed to diagnose cytomegalovirus status using the catalog of TCR beta chain sequences. A later analysis assigned V and J genes by comparing TCR nucleotide sequences with IMGT/GENE-DB human TR gene sequences. In a later analysis, CDR3 sequences and most-parsimonious VDJ recombination scenarios were assigned using the TCRdist pipeline. A later analysis defined each TCR beta chain by its CDR3 amino acid sequence plus V-gene family, and excluded reads lacking a unique V-gene family. As a way to deal with suspected cross-contamination and a sequencing artifact, a later analysis dropped 640 or so nucleotide sequences that were highly shared and had low generation probability. In a later analysis, a clonal expansion index for each public chain was calculated from normalized within-repertoire ranks of inferred template counts. In a later analysis, generation probabilities were computed with a VDJ recombination model fitted to out-of-frame rearrangements, and the resulting probabilities were checked against IGoR. Hypergeometric tests were used in a later analysis to score TCR-TCR, TCR-HLA and TCR-CMV co-occurrence, with a repertoire-size bias correction applied to the TCR pairs. False discovery rates were estimated in a later analysis by permuting HLA or CMV assignments 20 times. In a later analysis, co-occurring TCRs were grouped using DBSCAN, with TCRdist sequence similarity added in when clustering inside HLA-allele-positive subsets. Repertoires with fewer than 30,000 or more than 120,000 public chains, plus five repertoires with anomalous nucleotide sharing, were excluded from co-occurrence clustering. TCRdb re-hosts the immuneACCESS table, in-frame sequences only. Its copies lack some clones; in the studies checked, an unresolved V gene accounts for under half of them, and the cause for the rest is not known. D and trimming were read from the DNA, whereas the V and J calls and clone size are those reported in that table. The table for this sample lists roughly 120,000 clones; under 85% of them were counted only once. The ten most abundant clones make up roughly 8% of the sample.

The cohort comprised some 700 healthy bone marrow donors. At the time of sampling, every cohort member was nominally healthy, though immune exposures that went unrecorded were likely present. The donor tested CMV seropositive and was one of the 289 seropositive cohort members. Every donor gave a peripheral blood sample, and the peripheral blood mononuclear cells from that sample were used for TCR beta sequencing. The Qiagen DNeasy Blood Extraction Kit was used to extract genomic DNA from the blood cell samples. The specimen sequenced was PBMCs. Recombination linked TRBV5-4 to TRBJ2-7; 9 bases in the junction line up with TRBD1. This TCR derives from a woman in her forties or fifties in good health and CMV-seropositive. The CDR3 reads as follows: CASSLPGTGTYEQYF. The nucleotides read TGTGCCAGCAGCTTGCCCGGGACAGGGACCTACGAGCAGTACTTC.